A selection of T cell receptor beta chains follows, all from one sample in a study of CD4 T cells in relation to SARS-CoV-2 and coronaviruses. The repertoire was sequenced with immunoSEQ multiplex PCR; TCRdb's copy has only in-frame clones and lacks some. The profile shows about 65,000 clones, around 87% of them singletons. The sequenced material came from memory CD4+ T cells from PBMCs. These receptors were collected from a human donor in good health. Each CDR3 is given with its conserved first and last residue. The D gene is left open where the match is weak. For some rows the clone size is stated as once, few or many, or as a class when expanded; others skip it.

V,D,J,size,CDR3,DNA
TRBV7-8,.,TRBJ2-5,.,CASSPVGGQETQYF,TGTGCCAGCAGTCCCGTCGGAGGACAGGAGACCCAGTACTTC
TRBV12-3/TRBV12-4,.,TRBJ2-3,.,CASSLRDTQYF,TGTGCCAGCAGTTTAAGGGATACGCAGTATTTT
TRBV7-2,.,TRBJ1-3,.,CASSPSSGNTIYF,TGTGCCAGCAGCCCCAGCTCTGGAAACACCATATATTTT
TRBV20-1,.,TRBJ1-2,.,CSASSRPAHYGYTF,TGCAGTGCTAGTTCGCGCCCGGCCCACTATGGCTACACCTTC
TRBV28,.,TRBJ2-3,.,CASSFRGAGADTQYF,TGTGCCAGCAGTTTCAGGGGCGCGGGGGCAGATACGCAGTATTTT
TRBV5-1,.,TRBJ1-2,.,CASSLEGLRGYTF,TGCGCCAGCAGCTTGGAGGGGTTGCGGGGCTACACCTTC
TRBV28,TRBD1,TRBJ2-3,.,CASSPRKQGPQGSTDTQYF,TGTGCCAGCAGTCCCAGAAAACAGGGGCCGCAAGGAAGCACAGATACGCAGTATTTT
TRBV24-1,.,TRBJ1-4,.,CATSELAPGLGILFF,TGTGCCACCAGTGAACTCGCCCCGGGACTCGGGATACTGTTTTTT
TRBV3-1/TRBV3-2,.,TRBJ1-1,.,CASSQEDHTEAFF,TGTGCCAGCAGCCAAGAGGATCACACTGAAGCTTTCTTT
TRBV11-2,.,TRBJ2-3,.,CASSPRAVTDTQYF,TGTGCCAGCAGCCCGCGGGCGGTCACAGATACGCAGTATTTT
TRBV18,TRBD2,TRBJ2-1,.,CASSPTSGGENEQFF,TGTGCCAGCTCACCAACTAGCGGGGGGGAGAATGAGCAGTTCTTC
TRBV28,TRBD2,TRBJ2-5,.,CASRPGGLAGSAETQYF,TGTGCCAGCAGACCGGGCGGACTAGCGGGGTCCGCGGAGACCCAGTACTTC
TRBV6-1,.,TRBJ2-3,.,CASSESSVFVGRRATDTQYF,TGTGCCAGCAGTGAATCGTCGGTTTTCGTGGGCAGAAGGGCGACAGATACGCAGTATTTT
TRBV14,TRBD1,TRBJ1-2,.,CASSQGGQTYGYTF,TGTGCCAGCAGCCAAGGGGGACAGACCTATGGCTACACCTTC
TRBV10-3,.,TRBJ1-3,.,CAISESAALSGNTIYF,TGTGCCATCAGTGAGTCGGCGGCCCTCTCTGGAAACACCATATATTTT
TRBV11-3,.,TRBJ2-2,.,CASSAFGSTNTGELFF,TGTGCCAGCAGCGCTTTCGGGTCCACGAACACCGGGGAGCTGTTTTTT
TRBV5-4,TRBD1,TRBJ1-1,.,CASSLPRQGNTEAFF,TGTGCCAGCAGCTTGCCGCGACAGGGGAACACTGAAGCTTTCTTT
TRBV9,TRBD2,TRBJ2-5,.,CASSVGVAGGRETQYF,TGTGCCAGCAGCGTAGGGGTAGCGGGGGGGCGAGAGACCCAGTACTTC
TRBV28,.,TRBJ1-5,.,CASRTGGGEPQHF,TGTGCCAGCAGGACGGGTGGGGGTGAGCCCCAGCATTTT
TRBV15,.,TRBJ1-5,.,CATSSPLGDSNQPQHF,TGTGCCACCAGCAGTCCCCTCGGGGATAGCAATCAGCCCCAGCATTTT
TRBV6-5,.,TRBJ2-1,.,CASSPLLGNEQFF,TGTGCCAGCAGTCCTCTTTTGGGGAATGAGCAGTTCTTC
TRBV7-2,TRBD1,TRBJ2-7,once,CASSLGTDSYEQYF,TGTGCCAGCAGCTTGGGGACAGACTCCTACGAGCAGTACTTC
TRBV6-1,.,TRBJ2-5,.,CASSEDGQETQYF,TGTGCCAGCAGTGAAGACGGTCAAGAGACCCAGTACTTC
TRBV4-3,.,TRBJ1-2,.,CASSQEGRGGYTF,TGCGCCAGCAGCCAAGAGGGGAGGGGAGGCTACACCTTC
TRBV11-2,.,TRBJ1-6,.,CASSPGRNSPLHF,TGTGCCAGCAGCCCGGGGCGGAATTCACCCCTCCACTTT
TRBV9,.,TRBJ1-1,.,CASSLDPGTEAFF,TGTGCCAGCAGCTTGGACCCGGGCACTGAAGCTTTCTTT